This T cell receptor (beta chain) appears in the sequencing data of a study of multiple sclerosis patients with progressive multifocal leukoencephalopathy. Study-level results: PML-onset expanded TRB clones were detectable before and during natalizumab therapy. TRBV and TRBJ usage showed no common pattern when PML developed.

Only in-frame clones appear in the TCRdb table, and some are missing; sequencing was by immunoSEQ multiplex PCR. The sample includes tens of thousands of clones, 88% of them seen just once. This clone came up once. The antigen remains unidentified. Time point reported: before natalizumab initiation. The clonotype was recovered from a human donor with multiple sclerosis. The sequencing sample was made of PBMCs.

CDR3 coding DNA: TGTGCCAGCAGCCAAGATATTGCGGGCGAGCAGTACTTC. Encoded protein: CASSQDIAGEQYF. The J gene is TRBJ2-7, the V gene TRBV14; possible D gene TRBD2, 5 bases. V was shortened by 0 bases and J by 6 bases, with 9 bases between the two germline ends. Looked up from germline, CDR1 is SGHDN and CDR2 is FVKESK. This CDR3 comprises 13 residues.